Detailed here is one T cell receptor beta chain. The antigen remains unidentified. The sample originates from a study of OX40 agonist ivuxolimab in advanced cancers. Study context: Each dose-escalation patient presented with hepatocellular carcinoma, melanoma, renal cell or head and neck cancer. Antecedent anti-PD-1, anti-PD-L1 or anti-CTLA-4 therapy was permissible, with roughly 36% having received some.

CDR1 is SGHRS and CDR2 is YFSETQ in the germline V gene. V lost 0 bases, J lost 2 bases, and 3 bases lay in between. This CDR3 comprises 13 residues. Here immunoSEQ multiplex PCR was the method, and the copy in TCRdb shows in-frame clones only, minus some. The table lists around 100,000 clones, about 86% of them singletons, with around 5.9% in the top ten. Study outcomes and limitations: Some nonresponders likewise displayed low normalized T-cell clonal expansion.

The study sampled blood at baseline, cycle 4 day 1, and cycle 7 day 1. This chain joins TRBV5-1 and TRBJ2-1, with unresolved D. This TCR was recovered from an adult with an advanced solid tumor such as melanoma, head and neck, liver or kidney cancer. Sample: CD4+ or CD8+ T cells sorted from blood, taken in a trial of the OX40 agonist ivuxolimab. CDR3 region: CASSLDPYNEQFF. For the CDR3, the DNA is TGCGCCAGCAGCTTGGATCCCTACAATGAGCAGTTCTTC.